What follows are 21 T cell receptor beta chains derived from one specimen sequenced in a study of radiotherapy plus CTLA-4 blockade in lung cancer. This table comes from immunoSEQ multiplex PCR, and its TCRdb copy is limited to in-frame clones, with some not included. The profile covers about 62,000 clones, with 60% to 80% appearing a single time and 2.5% to 3.5% taken by the ten largest. The sequencing here drew on peripheral blood, taken from a patient treated with radiotherapy plus ipilimumab. The receptors shown here come from a human donor with non-small cell lung cancer who had a complete response to radiotherapy plus ipilimumab.

A single count supports this clone. V gene TRBV5-5 combines with J gene TRBJ1-5; D is perhaps TRBD1 (5 bases). CDR3 length: 14 amino acids. Germline CDR1 is SGHKS and CDR2 is YYEKEE (reference sequence). Trimming pared 0 bases from V and 4 bases from J, leaving 8 bases between. The CDR3 nucleotides are TGTGCCAGCAGCTTGGTGACAGTGAATCAGCCCCAGCATTTT. Amino acid sequence: CASSLVTVNQPQHF.

The chain couples TRBV27 to TRBJ2-3; weak D call: TRBD2 (5 bases). The CDR3 sequence is 13 residues long. Germline V gene lookup returns CDR1 MNHEY and CDR2 SMNVEV (reference sequence). Between the trimmed V and J ends, which lost 6 bases and 6 bases, there was a span of 13 bases. CDR3 bases: TGTGCCAGCAGGTTGGTAGCGAGCGATACGCAGTATTTT. It encodes CASRLVASDTQYF.

This chain connects TRBV7-2 to TRBJ1-1, with a tentative D call TRBD1 (6 bases). V was clipped by 4 bases and J by 6 bases, with 18 bases between them. This CDR3 region has 15 residues. Germline CDR1 reads SGHTA; CDR2 reads FQGNSA. The CDR3: CASSYQVAGGSEAFF. CDR3 in DNA: TGTGCCAGCAGCTACCAGGTGGCGGGGGGCTCTGAAGCTTTCTTT. The whole variable domain, filled in from reference TRBV7-2 and TRBJ1-1, reads GAGVSQSPSNKVTEKGKDVELRCDPISGHTALYWYRQSLGQGLEFLIYFQGNSAPDKSGLPSDRFSAERTGGSVSTLTIQRTQQEDSAVYLCASSYQVAGGSEAFFGQGTRLTVV.

V gene TRBV28 combines with J gene TRBJ1-1, with TRBD1 matching 9 bases. V was clipped by 6 bases and J by 1 base; unmatched bases: 3. This CDR3 is built from 14 residues. Per the germline V gene, CDR1 is MDHEN and CDR2 is SYDVKM. CDR3 loop: CASRGTGTNTEAFF. CDR3 sequence (DNA): TGTGCCAGCAGGGGGACAGGGACGAACACTGAAGCTTTCTTT.

The chain joins TRBV7-2 to TRBJ2-3, with 9 bases lining up with TRBD2. J lost 10 bases, V lost 5 bases, and 13 bases had no gene match. In germline, CDR1 is SGHTA, CDR2 FQGNSA. The CDR3 covers 15 residues. This CDR3 is CASSTEGGGAFAQYF. The CDR3 DNA reads TGTGCCAGCAGCACCGAGGGCGGGGGGGCATTTGCGCAGTATTTT. Based on the CDR3 plus reference TRBV7-2 and TRBJ2-3, the full variable domain is GAGVSQSPSNKVTEKGKDVELRCDPISGHTALYWYRQSLGQGLEFLIYFQGNSAPDKSGLPSDRFSAERTGGSVSTLTIQRTQQEDSAVYLCASSTEGGGAFAQYFGPGTRLTVL.

The chain is built from TRBV19 and TRBJ1-5, with D possibly TRBD1 on 6 matching bases. Per the germline V gene, CDR1 is LNHDA and CDR2 is SQIVND (reference sequence). The CDR3 has 16 amino acids. V shed 5 bases and J shed 0 bases, with 14 bases lying between them. CDR3 DNA: TGTGCCAGTAGTCACATACAGGGAGATAGCAATCAGCCCCAGCATTTT. Its translation: CASSHIQGDSNQPQHF.

This chain connects TRBV29-1 to TRBJ1-1; D not resolved. The V end lost 4 bases, the J end lost 1 base, and 10 bases lay between the germline ends. The CDR3 spans 13 residues. CDR1 and CDR2 (germline): SQVTM, ANQGSEA. The CDR3 sequence is CSVGILSNTEAFF. Written as DNA, the CDR3 is TGCAGCGTTGGTATCCTCTCGAACACTGAAGCTTTCTTT.

The V gene is TRBV4-3, the J gene TRBJ2-7, with D hard to call. The germline CDR1 and CDR2 sequences are LGHNA and YSLEER. The CDR3 has 15 amino acids. V was clipped by 2 bases and J by 0 bases, with 11 bases between them. CDR3 region: CASSQSRSSSYEQYF. CDR3 nucleotides: TGCGCCAGCAGCCAATCTAGATCTTCCTCCTACGAGCAGTACTTC.

The chain has TRBV7-2 and TRBJ2-3, with a possible D match to TRBD2 (7 bases). Trimming shortened V by 1 base and J by 5 bases, and 19 bases separated the two germline ends. The CDR3 length is 17 residues. Per germline, CDR1 SGHTA and CDR2 FQGNSA. In nucleotides, the CDR3 is TGTGCCAGCAGCTTAGTGTCCCGGGGGGCCGGGATAGATACGCAGTATTTT. Amino acids: CASSLVSRGAGIDTQYF.

The chain links TRBV9 to TRBJ2-1; D remains unclear. The CDR3 contains 12 residues. CDR1 and CDR2 (germline): SGDLS, YYNGEE. Between the trimmed V and J ends, which lost 0 bases and 5 bases, there was a span of 3 bases. The CDR3 coding sequence is TGTGCCAGCAGCGTAGGAGACAATGAGCAGTTCTTC. It codes for CASSVGDNEQFF. Full variable domain (rest looked up from reference TRBV9 and TRBJ2-1): DSGVTQTPKHLITATGQRVTLRCSPRSGDLSVYWYQQSLDQGLQFLIQYYNGEERAKGNILERFSAQQFPDLHSELNLSSLELGDSALYFCASSVGDNEQFFGPGTRLTVL.

CDR3 region: CASSPGQAGSYEQYF. CDR3 nucleotides: TGTGCCAGCAGCCCCGGACAGGCGGGCTCCTACGAGCAGTACTTC. The gene calls are TRBV28 and TRBJ2-7; 7 positions agree with TRBD1. V shed 6 bases, J shed 0 bases, and the junction held 8 bases outside the gene matches. CDR1 MDHEN and CDR2 SYDVKM come from the germline V gene. This CDR3 is built from 15 residues.

This clone was counted a single time. The V gene is TRBV7-3, the J gene TRBJ2-1; possible D gene TRBD2, 6 bases. Trimming shortened V by 3 bases and J by 2 bases, and 8 bases separated the two germline ends. The CDR3 covers 14 residues. Germline CDR1 and CDR2: SGHTA and FQGTGA. CDR3 DNA: TGTGCCAGCAGCTTCGGGGGAACCTACAATGAGCAGTTCTTC. Translation: CASSFGGTYNEQFF.

This clone was detected a few times. V is TRBV7-2 and J is TRBJ2-7, with 11 bases fitting TRBD1. The CDR3 totals 16 residues. V dropped 5 bases and J dropped 6; count of bases not matched to a gene: 12. The V gene's germline CDR1 is SGHTA and CDR2 FQGNSA. This chain's CDR3 is CASSIDSRTGGFEQYF. The CDR3 DNA is TGTGCCAGCAGCATAGATTCTAGGACAGGGGGCTTCGAGCAGTACTTC.

This chain connects TRBV5-1 to TRBJ2-7, with 13 positions matching TRBD2. The CDR3 contains 21 residues. V shed 4 bases and J 4 bases; nucleotides not matched to a gene: 23. CDR1 and CDR2 from the germline V gene are SGHRS and YFSETQ. The chain's CDR3 is CASSGGRNGTSGTELKYEQYF. Written as DNA, the CDR3 is TGCGCCAGCAGCGGGGGGCGAAACGGGACTAGCGGGACCGAATTGAAGTACGAGCAGTACTTC.

This clone was observed a few times. The J gene is TRBJ1-2, the V gene TRBV19; 11 positions match TRBD1. CDR3 length equals 15 residues. The germline V gene has CDR1 LNHDA and CDR2 SQIVND (reference sequence). V lost 1 base, J lost 2 bases, and 0 bases stayed unmatched. The CDR3 loop reads CASSIGDRGNYGYTF. The CDR3 DNA reads as TGTGCCAGTAGTATAGGGGACAGGGGGAACTATGGCTACACCTTC.

CDR3 sequence: CASIPGGRREQYF. CDR3 in DNA: TGTGCCAGCATCCCAGGGGGAAGGCGCGAGCAGTACTTC. This chain uses TRBV6-1 with TRBJ2-7, with 7 nucleotides matching TRBD1. This CDR3 is built from 13 residues. V trimming: 7 bases; J trimming: 6 bases; junction bases outside the gene matches: 9. Germline-derived CDR1 and CDR2 are MNHNS and SASEGT.

The V call is TRBV30, the J call TRBJ1-2; 9 bases map to TRBD1. Trimming removed 3 bases from V and 4 bases from J; junction bases left unmatched: 15. The V gene's germline CDR1 is GTSNPN and CDR2 SVGIG (reference sequence). The CDR3 has 17 amino acids. CDR3 bases: TGTGCCTGGAGGCGGGCACAGGGGGCATCCTGGGGCTATGGCTACACCTTC. Translated: CAWRRAQGASWGYGYTF.

V is TRBV6-1 and J is TRBJ2-5; TRBD2 is a possible D gene (6 bases). Looked up from germline, CDR1 is MNHNS and CDR2 is SASEGT. The length of the CDR3 is 15 residues. Between the trimmed V and J ends, which lost 1 base and 4 bases, there was a span of 13 bases. CDR3: CASSEGTTWRETQYF. The CDR3 region has the DNA TGTGCCAGCAGTGAAGGGACTACTTGGCGAGAGACCCAGTACTTC.

The rearrangement joins TRBV28 to TRBJ1-4; 9 bases are shared with TRBD1. Trimming took 10 bases from V and 4 from J; bases not matched to a gene: 10. The CDR3 runs to 15 residues. Germline loops: CDR1 MDHEN, CDR2 SYDVKM. The CDR3 spells CATNRQGVGNEKLFF. The CDR3, as DNA: TGTGCCACAAATCGACAGGGGGTTGGTAATGAAAAACTGTTTTTT.

A single count supports this clone. The CDR3 nucleotides are TGTGCCAGCAGCCCCTCCGGGAGGTATAATATATTGAAGAACACGCAGTATTTT. Translating it yields CASSPSGRYNILKNTQYF. The J gene is TRBJ2-3, the V gene TRBV7-2; 7 positions agree with TRBD2. J was trimmed by 9 bases and V by 5 bases; bases with no gene match: 23. Germline V gives CDR1 SGHTA, CDR2 FQGNSA. The CDR3 length is 18 residues.

The chain has TRBV9 and TRBJ2-2; the match to TRBD1 covers 9 bases. V dropped 3 bases and J dropped 1; count of bases not matched to a gene: 7. This CDR3 contains 17 residues. Germline CDR1 and CDR2: SGDLS and YYNGEE. CDR3 amino acids: CASSAPLGQGNTGELFF. CDR3 in DNA: TGTGCCAGCAGCGCCCCTCTGGGACAGGGGAACACCGGGGAGCTGTTTTTT.